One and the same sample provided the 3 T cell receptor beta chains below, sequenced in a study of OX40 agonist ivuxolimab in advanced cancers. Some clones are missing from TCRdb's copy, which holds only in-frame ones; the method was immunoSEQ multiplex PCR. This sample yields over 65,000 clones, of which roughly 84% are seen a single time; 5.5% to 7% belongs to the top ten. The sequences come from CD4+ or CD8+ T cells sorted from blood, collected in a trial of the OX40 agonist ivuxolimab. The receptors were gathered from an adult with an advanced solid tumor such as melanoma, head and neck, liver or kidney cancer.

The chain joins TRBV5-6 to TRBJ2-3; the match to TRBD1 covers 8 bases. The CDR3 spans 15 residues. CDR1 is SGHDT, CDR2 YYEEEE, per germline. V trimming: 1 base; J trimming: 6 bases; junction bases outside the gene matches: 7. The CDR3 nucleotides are TGTGCCAGCAGCTTGAGGGGGACAGGTTTTGATACGCAGTATTTT. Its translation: CASSLRGTGFDTQYF.

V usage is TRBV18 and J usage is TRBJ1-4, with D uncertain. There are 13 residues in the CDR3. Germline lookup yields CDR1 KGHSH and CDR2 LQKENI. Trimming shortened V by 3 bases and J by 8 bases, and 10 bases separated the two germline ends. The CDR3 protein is CASSPALGEKLFF. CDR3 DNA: TGTGCCAGCTCACCGGCCCTAGGGGAAAAACTGTTTTTT.

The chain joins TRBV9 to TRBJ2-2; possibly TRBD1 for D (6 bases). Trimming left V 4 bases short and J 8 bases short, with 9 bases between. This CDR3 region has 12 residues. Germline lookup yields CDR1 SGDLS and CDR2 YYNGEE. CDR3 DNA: TGTGCCAGCAGCCAGGGGCGGGGGGAGCTGTTTTTT. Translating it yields CASSQGRGELFF.